This T cell receptor beta chain was identified in a study of T cells in Graves' hyperthyroidism and ophthalmopathy. Using RNA transcripts as the source, TCR beta CDR3 regions were amplified. HTBI primers were employed in a first-round RT-PCR of the TCR CDR3. A single record per CDR3 protein comes from TCRdb applying MiXCR to the multiplex PCR reads. The table includes 450,000 to 600,000 distinct CDR3 sequences, about 20% detected once. Germline loops: CDR1 DFQATT, CDR2 SNEGSKA (reference sequence). Losses at the gene ends were 0 bases for V and 6 bases for J; bases not matched to a gene: 4. The CDR3 spans 15 residues.

The TCR was taken from a man in his forties with Graves' ophthalmopathy. The rearrangement links TRBV20-1 to TRBJ2-7, with TRBD2 matching 14 bases. The sequenced material came from blood. The CDR3 coding sequence is TGCAGTGCTAGAGAGACTAGCGGGAGGGCAGGCGAGCAGTACTTC. Residues: CSARETSGRAGEQYF.